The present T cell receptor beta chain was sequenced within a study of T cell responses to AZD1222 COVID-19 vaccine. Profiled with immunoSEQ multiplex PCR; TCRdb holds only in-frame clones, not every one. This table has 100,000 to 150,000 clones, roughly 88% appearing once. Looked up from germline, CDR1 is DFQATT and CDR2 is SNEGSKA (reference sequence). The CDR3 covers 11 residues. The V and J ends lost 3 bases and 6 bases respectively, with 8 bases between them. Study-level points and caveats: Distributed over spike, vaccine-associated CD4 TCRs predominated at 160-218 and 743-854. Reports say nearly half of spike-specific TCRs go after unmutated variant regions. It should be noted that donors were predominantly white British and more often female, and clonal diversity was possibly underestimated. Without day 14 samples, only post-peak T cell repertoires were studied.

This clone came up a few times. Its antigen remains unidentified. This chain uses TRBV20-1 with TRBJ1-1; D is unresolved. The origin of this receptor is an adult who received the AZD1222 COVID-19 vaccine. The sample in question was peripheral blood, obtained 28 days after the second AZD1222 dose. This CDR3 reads CSASSEPEAFF. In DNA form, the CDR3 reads TGCAGTGCTAGTAGTGAGCCTGAAGCTTTCTTT.